This T cell receptor (beta chain) was observed in a study of blood T cells in healthy people across ages. Study-level findings and limits: A strong correlation was found between TCR beta diversity and the percentage of naive T cells. Greater diversity and more naive CD4+ cells were seen in long-lived donors than in aged donors.

Through a sample-barcoded 5' primer and a J-beta primer mix, a second PCR was run for roughly 6 to 12 cycles. Researchers report that a template-switch adaptor with 12 random nucleotides tagged each cDNA molecule. TCRdb re-called the 5' RACE reads through MiXCR, storing one row per CDR3 protein. Of about 930,000 distinct CDR3 sequences listed, roughly 29% are singletons. The length of the CDR3 is 15 residues. Germline CDR1 is MRHNA and CDR2 is SNTAGT. V lost 10 bases to trimming and J lost 9 bases; unmatched junction nucleotides: 17. Points on this clonotype: The antigen is not known.

These same data were also listed under a study on T cells of mothers and their children. From that second work: Three healthy Caucasian mothers served as donors, and their six children did as well.

The specimen was blood. The gene calls are TRBV6-4 and TRBJ2-3; 9 positions agree with TRBD2. The clonotype was recovered from a middle-aged woman in good health. Here the CDR3 DNA reads TGTGCCAACTGTGACTCGGATAGCGGGGGTCAAACGCAGTATTTT. Its translation is CANCDSDSGGQTQYF.